This T cell receptor (beta chain) was retrieved from a study of blood T cell repertoires in COVID-19. Assay: immunoSEQ multiplex PCR; the TCRdb copy retains only in-frame clones and omits some. The sample gives around 300,000 clones, roughly 89% of which show up once; under 1.1% is in the top ten. The germline gives CDR1 MNHNY, CDR2 SVGAGI (reference sequence). V lost 6 bases to trimming and J lost 8 bases; unmatched junction nucleotides: 10. This CDR3 comprises 14 residues. The V call is TRBV6-6, the J call TRBJ2-1, with 7 nucleotides matching TRBD1. The receptor comes from a woman aged 40 to 49 with COVID-19, enrolled during active disease. Specimen: peripheral blood. The CDR3 bases are TGTGCCAGCAGCGGACTCGACCAGGGGGATGAGCAGTTCTTC. Translation: CASSGLDQGDEQFF.